This TCR beta chain came from a study of a mutant IDH1 vaccine in newly diagnosed glioma. Study-level information: In some groups vaccination began 4-6 weeks post-radiotherapy; others received it with temozolomide. V12 corresponded to week 35 and V13 to week 47. Every participant had undergone radiotherapy, temozolomide, or both before, and most underwent both.

Per germline, CDR1 SGHAT and CDR2 FQNNGV. V dropped 5 bases and J dropped 2 bases, with 28 bases sitting between them. This CDR3 comprises 19 residues. Details on this clone: The target antigen is unknown.

The sample's time point: week 35, safety follow-up. The content of each vaccine dose was 300 ug of mutant IDH1 20-mer peptide, and topical imiquimod accompanied it. The donors had new WHO grade 3 or 4 astrocytomas; these were IDH1-mutant and ATRX-lost. The table came from immunoSEQ multiplex PCR; TCRdb's copy has only in-frame clones and leaves some out. In the table there are tens of thousands of clones, 81% of which are singletons. The receptor was derived from a woman in her thirties or forties with glioma. Some clones in this sample may be carry-over from other donors' samples. The chain couples TRBV11-2 to TRBJ2-7; weak D call: TRBD2 (7 bases). The sample was PBMCs, taken from a glioma patient whose treatment included an IDH1 peptide vaccine. The DNA for the CDR3 is TGTGCCAGCAGCCCTGCAAGGGGGTTGAGCGGGACCGCTACCTACGAGCAGTACTTC. Its translation is CASSPARGLSGTATYEQYF.